Following are 25 T cell receptor beta chains from one sample sequenced in a study of OX40 agonist ivuxolimab in advanced cancers. TCRdb keeps only in-frame clones here, not all; method: immunoSEQ multiplex PCR. The sample lists about 51,000 clones, 88% occurring once. The sequences come from CD4+ or CD8+ T cells sorted from blood, collected in a trial of the OX40 agonist ivuxolimab. All receptors derive from an adult with an advanced solid tumor such as melanoma, head and neck, liver or kidney cancer.

The J gene is TRBJ1-1, the V gene TRBV6-1, with D maybe TRBD1 (5 bases). CDR3 size: 14 residues. Germline CDR1 MNHNS, CDR2 SASEGT. V gave up 6 bases and J gave up 2 bases, with 13 bases separating them. CDR3 region: CASSFKGSNTEAFF. The CDR3 DNA sequence: TGTGCCAGCAGCTTTAAGGGGTCCAACACTGAAGCTTTCTTT.

This clone is a singleton in its sample. The J gene is TRBJ2-7, the V gene TRBV11-2; D possibly corresponds to TRBD1 (5 bases). V lost 2 bases to trimming and J lost 2 bases, with 16 bases between them. CDR1 is SGHAT, CDR2 FQNNGV, per germline. The CDR3 loop spans 16 amino acids. The CDR3 nucleotides are TGTGCCAGCAGCTTATGGAACCTCAGGGCGCCCTACGAGCAGTACTTC. It is translated as CASSLWNLRAPYEQYF.

CDR3 in DNA: TGTGCCAGCAAGAAACGGGAGGGCCGCTACGAGCAGTACTTC. As protein: CASKKREGRYEQYF. The chain combines TRBV28 with TRBJ2-7, with 8 positions matching TRBD2. V dropped 7 bases and J dropped 3; count of bases not matched to a gene: 8. From germline, CDR1 is MDHEN and CDR2 SYDVKM. The CDR3 runs to 14 residues.

This chain connects TRBV7-9 to TRBJ2-7; 7 bases line up with TRBD2. V lost 2 bases, J lost 6 bases, and 4 bases stayed unmatched. In germline, CDR1 is SEHNR, CDR2 FQNEAQ (reference sequence). This CDR3 contains 13 residues. CDR3 nucleotide sequence: TGTGCCAGCAGCTTAATTTGGGGGGGCGAGCAGTACTTC. Translated, it gives CASSLIWGGEQYF.

The chain joins TRBV7-9 to TRBJ2-5, with D perhaps matching TRBD1 (5 bases). The germline gives CDR1 SEHNR, CDR2 FQNEAQ (reference sequence). This CDR3 comprises 13 residues. With 1 base removed from V and 7 bases from J, the gap between germline ends came to 10 bases. CDR3 in amino acids: CASSLGRVSTQYF. In DNA form, the CDR3 reads TGTGCCAGCAGCTTAGGCAGGGTGTCGACCCAGTACTTC.

J is TRBJ1-2 and V is TRBV19; D not resolved. The V end lost 5 bases, the J end lost 5 bases, and 15 bases lay between the germline ends. The germline V gene has CDR1 LNHDA and CDR2 SQIVND (reference sequence). The length of the CDR3 is 14 residues. The CDR3 DNA follows: TGTGCCAGTAGTCCGGAATCGACCGCGTATGGCTACACCTTC. Amino acids: CASSPESTAYGYTF.

The chain links TRBV7-9 to TRBJ1-2, with D possibly matching TRBD1 (6 bases). The germline V and J ends were trimmed by 4 bases and 4 bases, with 19 bases remaining between them. CDR3 length: 16 amino acids. The germline V gene encodes CDR1 SEHNR and CDR2 FQNEAQ (reference sequence). The CDR3 DNA follows: TGTGCCAGCAGCTCGGGAGGAACACAGGGTCGCTATGGCTACACCTTC. It specifies CASSSGGTQGRYGYTF.

The chain employs TRBV18 and TRBJ1-5; 7 bases align to TRBD1. Trimming took 3 bases from V and 5 from J; bases not matched to a gene: 10. The CDR3 extends over 16 amino acids. CDR1 is KGHSH and CDR2 is LQKENI in the germline V gene. CDR3 amino acids: CASSPKQGRGDQPQHF. CDR3 nucleotide sequence: TGTGCCAGCTCACCTAAACAGGGCAGGGGGGATCAGCCCCAGCATTTT.

This rearrangement joins TRBV28 to TRBJ1-2; a possible D gene is TRBD1 (5 bases). CDR1 is MDHEN and CDR2 is SYDVKM in the germline V gene. V was shortened by 6 bases and J by 8 bases, with 28 bases between the two germline ends. This CDR3 comprises 17 residues. In nucleotides, the CDR3 is TGTGCCAGCAGACCTGCCGGGAATATTTTTGCATCAGGGGGCTACACCTTC. Encoded protein: CASRPAGNIFASGGYTF.

This clone came up once. The rearrangement uses TRBV5-1 and TRBJ2-1; 9 positions agree with TRBD1. V shed 2 bases, J shed 4 bases, and the junction held 10 bases outside the gene matches. Germline values: CDR1 SGHRS, CDR2 YFSETQ. The CDR3 is 17 residues long. CDR3 DNA sequence: TGCGCCAGCAGCTTAGGACAGGGGTCTGGTGGGTACAATGAGCAGTTCTTC. Translating it yields CASSLGQGSGGYNEQFF.

The genes are TRBV9 and TRBJ2-3; 7 bases match TRBD2. Trimming took 4 bases from V and 5 from J; bases not matched to a gene: 10. This CDR3 has 15 amino acids. CDR1 is SGDLS and CDR2 is YYNGEE in the germline V gene. This CDR3 is CASSPPTSHVDTQYF. In DNA form, the CDR3 reads TGTGCCAGCAGCCCTCCGACTAGCCACGTAGATACGCAGTATTTT.

The chain recombines TRBV18 with TRBJ1-5; a weak D match, TRBD1 (5 bases). The CDR3 loop spans 14 amino acids. Germline CDR1 and CDR2: KGHSH and LQKENI. V dropped 6 bases and J dropped 6 bases, with 15 bases sitting between them. The CDR3 reads CASSPDMGRQPQHF. CDR3 in DNA: TGTGCCAGCTCTCCTGACATGGGGCGTCAGCCCCAGCATTTT.

The V and J genes are TRBV19 and TRBJ1-2; 9 bases map to TRBD1. After removal of 4 bases from V and 5 bases from J, the junction contained 11 bases not matched to a gene. The CDR3 consists of 16 residues. In germline, CDR1 is LNHDA, CDR2 SQIVND (reference sequence). The CDR3 loop reads CASSSPGQGNFYGYTF. The CDR3 nucleotides are TGTGCCAGTAGTAGCCCGGGACAGGGTAATTTTTATGGCTACACCTTC.

The chain couples TRBV9 to TRBJ1-2; D uncertain. Trimming took 4 bases from V and 1 from J, leaving 8 bases between them. The CDR3 runs to 13 residues. The germline CDR1 and CDR2 sequences are SGDLS and YYNGEE. The CDR3 reads CASSPDLNYGYTF. CDR3 coding DNA: TGTGCCAGCAGCCCGGACCTTAACTATGGCTACACCTTC.

The rearrangement joins TRBV29-1 to TRBJ2-1, with 9 bases identical to TRBD2. CDR3 size: 13 residues. Germline V gene data show CDR1 as SQVTM and CDR2 as ANQGSEA. V shed 6 bases, J shed 8 bases, and the junction held 8 bases outside the gene matches. CDR3 DNA sequence: TGCAGCGTAATAGCGGGAGTCGATTATGAGCAGTTCTTC. Translation: CSVIAGVDYEQFF.

This chain links TRBV19 with TRBJ2-3, with 8 bases that match TRBD1. Germline assignment: CDR1 LNHDA and CDR2 SQIVND (reference sequence). The CDR3 contains 19 residues. V shed 3 bases, J shed 0 bases, and the junction held 14 bases outside the gene matches. CDR3 residues: CASSISAGTGGSSTDTQYF. The DNA of the CDR3 is TGTGCCAGTAGTATTTCGGCGGGGACAGGAGGGTCCAGCACAGATACGCAGTATTTT.

The chain links TRBV6-1 to TRBJ2-5; D remains ambiguous. The DNA end lines up better with TRBJ2-7; the J call may be wrong. Germline CDR1 reads MNHNS; CDR2 reads SASEGT. The CDR3 extends over 12 amino acids. CDR3 nucleotides: TGTGCCAGCAGTGAAGTGGGTGGCGAGCAGTACTTC. It codes for CASSEVGGEQYF.

The chain combines TRBV9 with TRBJ2-5; possible D gene TRBD1, 5 bases. CDR3 length: 15 amino acids. Germline assignment: CDR1 SGDLS and CDR2 YYNGEE. The V end was cut by 0 bases, the J end by 1 base, with 10 bases between. The CDR3 is CASSVVGASQETQYF. The CDR3 nucleotides are TGTGCCAGCAGCGTAGTAGGGGCCTCCCAAGAGACCCAGTACTTC.

The V call is TRBV29-1, the J call TRBJ2-5; 8 bases map to TRBD2. V gave up 5 bases and J gave up 6 bases; unmatched junction bases: 5. The germline V gene has CDR1 SQVTM and CDR2 ANQGSEA. The length of the CDR3 is 12 residues. CDR3 bases: TGCAGCGTTCAATCTAGCGGGCAGACCCAGTACTTC. This translates into CSVQSSGQTQYF.

The gene calls are TRBV10-1 and TRBJ2-5; maybe TRBD1 (5 bases). The CDR3 extends over 13 amino acids. V dropped 4 bases and J dropped 5 bases, with 11 bases sitting between them. The germline V gene has CDR1 WNHNN and CDR2 SYGVQD (reference sequence). CDR3 region: CASSAQGWETQYF. The CDR3 region has the DNA TGCGCCAGCAGTGCCCAGGGTTGGGAGACCCAGTACTTC.

In DNA form, the CDR3 reads TGTGCCAGCAGGGGGACGGCAGGTTCGGGACTAGCGGACTCGCCCTACAATGAGCAGTTCTTC. This gives the protein CASRGTAGSGLADSPYNEQFF. This rearrangement joins TRBV7-8 to TRBJ2-1; 11 bases fit TRBD2. J gave up 2 bases and V 6 bases, and 21 bases lay outside the gene matches. There are 21 residues in the CDR3. Germline CDR1 SGHVS, CDR2 FQNEAQ. Full variable domain (missing parts from reference TRBV7-8 and TRBJ2-1): GAGVSQSPRYKVAKRGQDVALRCDPISGHVSLFWYQQALGQGPEFLTYFQNEAQLDKSGLPSDRFFAERPEGSVSTLKIQRTQQEDSAVYLCASRGTAGSGLADSPYNEQFFGPGTRLTVL.

The chain is built from TRBV28 and TRBJ1-5; D gene uncertain. This CDR3 comprises 14 residues. In germline, CDR1 is MDHEN, CDR2 SYDVKM. V lost 1 base and J lost 1, with 5 bases in between. The CDR3 sequence is CASSLLSSNQPQHF. The CDR3 region has the DNA TGTGCCAGCAGTTTATTGAGCAGCAATCAGCCCCAGCATTTT.

The chain has TRBV27 and TRBJ2-5, with D unresolved. CDR3 length equals 14 residues. The germline V and J ends were trimmed by 7 bases and 2 bases, with 14 bases remaining between them. Germline V gives CDR1 MNHEY, CDR2 SMNVEV (reference sequence). The CDR3 reads CASKRGLVQETQYF. The CDR3 coding sequence is TGTGCCAGCAAGCGTGGGCTGGTACAAGAGACCCAGTACTTC.

This clone has just a few counts. For the CDR3, the DNA is TGTGCCAGCTCACCAAGAGTCCGTTCGGAGACCCAGTACTTC. Amino acid sequence: CASSPRVRSETQYF. V usage is TRBV18 and J usage is TRBJ2-5; D is undetermined. Germline V CDR1 and CDR2: KGHSH, LQKENI. The CDR3 runs 14 residues. Trimming pared 2 bases from V and 5 bases from J, leaving 12 bases between. Using reference TRBV18 and TRBJ2-5 for the parts outside the CDR3, the full variable domain is NAGVMQNPRHLVRRRGQEARLRCSPMKGHSHVYWYRQLPEEGLKFMVYLQKENIIDESGMPKERFSAEFPKEGPSILRIQQVVRGDSAAYFCASSPRVRSETQYFGPGTRLLVL.

The chain is built from TRBV29-1 and TRBJ2-7; 10 bases match TRBD2. CDR3 length: 15 amino acids. Germline CDR1 is SQVTM and CDR2 is ANQGSEA. The J segment lost 3 bases and the V segment lost 7 bases, leaving 12 bases of the junction unmatched. CDR3 loop: CSATGLAETHYEQYF. The CDR3 nucleotides are TGCAGCGCCACCGGACTAGCGGAGACCCACTACGAGCAGTACTTC.